The present T cell receptor (beta chain) was sequenced within a study of OX40 agonist ivuxolimab in advanced cancers. Study context: Under the entry rules, prior anti-PD-1, anti-PD-L1 or anti-CTLA-4 therapy was allowed, and roughly 39% had some. Partial responses occurred in three patients (one hepatocellular carcinoma, two cutaneous melanoma).

V was pared by 4 bases and J by 4 bases, with 6 bases of the junction left unmatched. This CDR3 spans 15 amino acids. Germline V lookup: CDR1 MGHRA, CDR2 YSYEKL. Concerning this clone itself: What it binds is unknown.

The method was immunoSEQ multiplex PCR; TCRdb's version includes in-frame clones alone and lacks a portion of them. The sample lists 70,000 or so clones, 80% to 90% occurring once. Study-wide results and limits: Among the least clonally expanded were partial responders at 0.1-3.0 mg/kg. In the expanded peripheral T cells, antigen specificity was never determined.

This clonotype was sampled from an adult with an advanced solid tumor such as melanoma, head and neck, liver or kidney cancer. The sequenced sample was CD4+ or CD8+ T cells sorted from blood, obtained in a trial of the OX40 agonist ivuxolimab. The rearrangement links TRBV4-1 to TRBJ2-2, with 7 bases aligning to TRBD2. The CDR3 bases are TGCGCCAGCAGCCGCCCGGGGGGACGCACCGGGGAGCTGTTTTTT. This sequence encodes CASSRPGGRTGELFF.